This TCR beta chain was profiled in a study of blood T cell repertoires in COVID-19. This table comes from immunoSEQ multiplex PCR, and its TCRdb copy is limited to in-frame clones, with some not included. The repertoire holds about 320,000 clones, with about 87% as singletons. Assignment of participants to cohorts was predicated upon participant-reported clinical history. The study counted Cohort 3 donors as recovered given two negative PCRs, clearance, or symptom resolution. Germline lookup yields CDR1 MNHEY and CDR2 SVGAGI. Trimming removed 6 bases from V and 6 bases from J, with 15 bases in between. The CDR3 runs 13 residues.

Sequencing was performed on PBMCs or T cells enriched from blood (not recorded which). The receptor's source is a man between 25 and 39 years old who had recovered from COVID-19. The chain uses TRBV6-5 and TRBJ2-7, with D tentatively TRBD1 (6 bases). This chain's CDR3 is CASRLRTGREQYF. DNA of the CDR3: TGTGCCAGCAGGTTAAGAACAGGGCGCGAGCAGTACTTC.